This entry features one T cell receptor beta chain sequence. Hyperthyroidism cases were recent diagnoses of under 2 months' duration in people aged 18 to 65. Exclusion criteria comprised other autoimmune diseases, uncontrolled infections, pregnancy or lactation in patients. The CDR3 is made up of 13 amino acids. Trimming stripped 6 bases from V and 1 base from J, with 9 bases between. The data originate from a study of Graves' ophthalmopathy and Graves' hyperthyroidism. The sequenced template was RNA, covering the TCR beta CDR3 region. The first-round RT-PCR employed HTBI primers together with the Qiagen OneStep RT-PCR kit. A multiplex PCR was then performed as the second round. Each CDR3 protein is one row after TCRdb ran MiXCR on the multiplex PCR reads. The table has 680,000 or so distinct CDR3 sequences, 22% seen once; the top ten hold more than 5.5%.

Material for sequencing was peripheral blood. The TCR was taken from a young woman with stable Graves' hyperthyroidism. Some clones in this sample may be carry-over from other donors' samples. The rearrangement uses TRBV12-3 or TRBV12-4 and TRBJ1-1; no reliable D call. The CDR3 DNA sequence: TGTGCCAGCAGACGCCAGGAGAACACTGAAGCTTTCTTT. This gives the protein CASRRQENTEAFF.